This T cell receptor beta chain derives from a study of Ad26.COV2.S vaccination and SARS-CoV-2 variants. Study-wide background: In the study, Ad26.COV2.S was injected intramuscularly once, or twice 56 days apart. Study observations and caveats: Reportedly, spike-specific CD8+ and CD4+ T cell responses achieved substantial breadth once vaccination had taken place. It is possible that the TCR breadth and depth analyses underestimated the total T cell responses. For non-spike TCRs, breadth in vaccine recipients resembled that in placebo recipients.

Treatment specified: roughly 18 received Ad26.COV2.S at low or high dose, single or two shots; several received placebo; per-sample allocation not given. Collection of samples fell on day 63 after the first vaccine or placebo injection. As to this clone: The antigen remains undetermined.

This CDR3 has 13 residues. Germline assignment: CDR1 MNHEY and CDR2 SVGAGI. The V and J ends lost 5 bases and 3 bases respectively, with 7 bases between them. Assay used: immunoSEQ multiplex PCR; TCRdb lists only in-frame clones, some missing. The top ten hold 9% to 15% of the sample, which has a few hundred thousand clones, 80% to 95% seen once. The specimen comprised peripheral blood, sampled in a trial of Ad26.COV2.S vaccine versus placebo. The chain links TRBV6-5 to TRBJ2-2; D ambiguous. The sequence was collected from a person between 18 and 65 years old who received the Ad26.COV2.S COVID-19 vaccine or a placebo. The chain's CDR3 is CASSPRYTGELFF. The CDR3 region has the DNA TGTGCCAGCAGTCCCCGATACACCGGGGAGCTGTTTTTT.